This T cell receptor beta chain was recorded in a study of beta chain features in type 1 diabetes. Study-level findings and limits: People with Type 1 diabetes carried modestly yet significantly shorter TCRB CDR3s in all four CD4+ subsets.

With 1 base clipped from V and 4 bases from J, the junction kept 2 bases outside the gene matches. Germline loops: CDR1 GTSNPN, CDR2 SVGIG (reference sequence). This CDR3 is 13 amino acids long. Post-sort purity exceeded 98% for all sorted populations. All of the isolated RNA was reverse transcribed, so expressed TCRB transcripts were sequenced. The method was immunoSEQ multiplex PCR; TCRdb's version includes in-frame clones alone and lacks a portion of them. The table includes 150,000 to 200,000 clones, less than 9.5% detected once. This clone has only a few counts. Its antigen is as yet unknown. Other DNA sequences within the sample encode an identical CDR3.

The source is a woman aged 18-30 years in good health. Source material: central memory CD4+ T cells from blood. The chain has TRBV30 and TRBJ2-3; 7 positions agree with TRBD1. The CDR3 nucleotides are TGTGCCTGGAGTGGACAGGGTCCAGATACGCAGTATTTT. Translation gives CAWSGQGPDTQYF. Drawing the rest from reference TRBV30 and TRBJ2-3, the complete variable domain is SQTIHQWPATLVQPVGSPLSLECTVEGTSNPNLYWYRQAAGRGLQLLFYSVGIGQISSEVPQNLSASRPQDRQFILSSKKLLLSDSGFYLCAWSGQGPDTQYFGPGTRLTVL.